This passage covers 19 T cell receptor beta chains from one sample sequenced in a study of blood T cell repertoires in COVID-19. Generated by immunoSEQ multiplex PCR, the TCRdb table keeps only in-frame clones and is missing some. The sample contains roughly 50,000 clones, 80% to 90% of which appear only once. The sequenced sample was peripheral blood. The receptors stem from a woman older than 75 with acute or convalescent COVID-19.

V gene TRBV6-5 combines with J gene TRBJ1-1; the match to TRBD1 covers 7 bases. Germline trimming cut 5 bases from V and 11 bases from J; bases unmatched to any gene: 5. Germline lookup yields CDR1 MNHEY and CDR2 SVGAGI. The CDR3 has 11 residues. The CDR3 is CASSPDRAAFF. As DNA, the CDR3 is TGTGCCAGCAGTCCAGACAGGGCTGCTTTCTTT.

This rearrangement joins TRBV3-1 (or the pseudogene TRBV3-2) to TRBJ2-2; 8 bases line up with TRBD2. This CDR3 comprises 16 residues. Germline assignment: CDR1 LGHDT and CDR2 YNNKEL (reference sequence). The V and J ends lost 4 bases and 7 bases, in that order; junction bases with no gene match: 11. CDR3 in DNA: TGTGCCAGCAGCCTAACCGGGACTAGGGTGGTCGGGGAGCTGTTTTTT. Its protein is CASSLTGTRVVGELFF.

The chain is built from TRBV29-1 and TRBJ2-5; 7 nucleotides agree with TRBD2. Germline CDR1 is SQVTM and CDR2 is ANQGSEA. The V gene end was trimmed by 7 bases and the J gene end by 4 bases; junction bases not matched to a gene: 12. This CDR3 spans 14 amino acids. CDR3 residues: CSGISGYTGETQYF. CDR3 coding DNA: TGCAGCGGAATTAGCGGGTATACTGGAGAGACCCAGTACTTC.

The V call is TRBV7-9, the J call TRBJ2-1, with 11 bases aligning to TRBD1. Germline V gene data show CDR1 as SEHNR and CDR2 as FQNEAQ (reference sequence). V shed 3 bases and J 8 bases; nucleotides not matched to a gene: 9. The CDR3 is 16 amino acids. In nucleotides, the CDR3 is TGTGCCAGCAGCTTGTGGGACAGGGGGATGGACGATGAGCAGTTCTTC. This translates into CASSLWDRGMDDEQFF.

This chain uses TRBV10-3 with TRBJ2-5; 8 nucleotides agree with TRBD1. The CDR3 covers 13 residues. Germline CDR1 and CDR2: ENHRY and SYGVKD. Trimming removed 6 bases from V and 4 bases from J; junction bases left unmatched: 4. CDR3 sequence: CAISLGTGETQYF. CDR3 nucleotides: TGTGCCATCAGCCTCGGGACAGGAGAGACCCAGTACTTC.

The chain joins TRBV2 to TRBJ1-5; no reliable D call. The CDR3 sequence is 14 residues long. Per germline, CDR1 SNHLY and CDR2 FYNNEI. The V and J ends lost 2 bases and 4 bases respectively, with 9 bases between them. Here the CDR3 DNA reads TGTGCCAGCAGTGAACAACGGGGAAATCAGCCCCAGCATTTT. It codes for CASSEQRGNQPQHF. Based on the CDR3 plus reference TRBV2 and TRBJ1-5, the full variable domain is EPEVTQTPSHQVTQMGQEVILRCVPISNHLYFYWYRQILGQKVEFLVSFYNNEISEKSEIFDDQFSVERPDGSNFTLKIRSTKLEDSAMYFCASSEQRGNQPQHFGDGTRLSIL.

The J gene is TRBJ1-4, the V gene TRBV2; 10 bases fit TRBD1. Unmatched junction bases numbered 5, after V lost 3 bases and J lost 10 bases. This CDR3 is built from 14 residues. The germline gives CDR1 SNHLY, CDR2 FYNNEI. The chain's CDR3 is CASSEDRGEGKLFF. CDR3 nucleotides: TGTGCCAGCAGTGAGGACAGGGGGGAAGGAAAACTGTTTTTT.

This chain uses TRBV7-9 with TRBJ2-2; D remains unclear. CDR1 SEHNR and CDR2 FQNEAQ come from the germline V gene (reference sequence). The CDR3 is made up of 14 amino acids. Trimming took 0 bases from V and 2 from J, leaving 4 bases between them. The CDR3 sequence is CASSLATNTGELFF. The CDR3 DNA follows: TGTGCCAGCAGCTTAGCGACAAACACCGGGGAGCTGTTTTTT.

The V call is TRBV5-6, the J call TRBJ2-2, with D possibly being TRBD2 (5 bases). The length of the CDR3 is 14 residues. Trimming pared 6 bases from V and 6 bases from J, leaving 15 bases between. Germline V gene data show CDR1 as SGHDT and CDR2 as YYEEEE. The CDR3 nucleotides are TGTGCCAGCACCCCGGCCGGGGTCCCCGGGGAGCTGTTTTTT. Translated: CASTPAGVPGELFF.

The rearrangement uses TRBV5-1 and TRBJ2-7; 7 bases fit TRBD1. This CDR3 spans 14 amino acids. With V trimmed by 4 bases and J by 2 bases, 6 bases remained unmatched. Germline CDR1 is SGHRS and CDR2 is YFSETQ. As DNA, the CDR3 is TGCGCCAGCAGCGATCCGGGACAGACCTACGAGCAGTACTTC. Its protein product is CASSDPGQTYEQYF.

This chain connects TRBV6-5 to TRBJ1-5; a weak D match, TRBD1 (6 bases). The CDR3 consists of 15 residues. Germline assignment: CDR1 MNHEY and CDR2 SVGAGI. V dropped 7 bases and J dropped 6 bases, with 19 bases sitting between them. CDR3 DNA: TGTGCCAGCACCCAACCACAGACAGGAGGTCAGCCCCAGCATTTT. It is translated as CASTQPQTGGQPQHF.

The chain couples TRBV13 to TRBJ1-1; the match to TRBD1 covers 7 bases. V was pared by 4 bases and J by 1 base, with 9 bases of the junction left unmatched. Germline values: CDR1 PRHDT, CDR2 FYEKMQ (reference sequence). This CDR3 spans 16 amino acids. The CDR3 coding sequence is TGTGCCAGCAGCTACCACCCGACAGGGACGAACACTGAAGCTTTCTTT. Its protein product is CASSYHPTGTNTEAFF.

The table lists this clone with a few counts. The chain recombines TRBV4-2 with TRBJ2-5; D gene uncertain. The V gene lost 0 bases and the J gene lost 1 base, with 3 bases spanning the gap. Looked up from germline, CDR1 is LGHNA and CDR2 is YNFKEQ. This CDR3 is built from 13 residues. DNA for the CDR3: TGTGCCAGCAGCCAAGACCTCCAAGAGACCCAGTACTTC. This codes for CASSQDLQETQYF.

The V gene is TRBV4-1, the J gene TRBJ2-7; 7 positions agree with TRBD2. The CDR3 length is 13 residues. Looked up from germline, CDR1 is MGHRA and CDR2 is YSYEKL. After removal of 1 base from V and 6 bases from J, the junction contained 3 bases not matched to a gene. The CDR3 is CASSQGGGLEQYF. DNA of the CDR3: TGCGCCAGCAGCCAAGGGGGAGGGCTCGAGCAGTACTTC.

This chain joins TRBV5-5 and TRBJ2-7; 7 bases map to TRBD1. Germline V lookup: CDR1 SGHKS, CDR2 YYEKEE (reference sequence). Losses at the gene ends were 4 bases for V and 1 base for J; bases not matched to a gene: 2. The CDR3 has 13 residues. The CDR3: CASSIQGSYEQYF. As DNA, the CDR3 is TGTGCCAGCAGCATACAGGGGTCCTACGAGCAGTACTTC.

The genes are TRBV5-8 and TRBJ1-1; weak D call: TRBD1 (5 bases). V shed 4 bases and J shed 0 bases, with 10 bases lying between them. CDR1 and CDR2 (germline): SGHTS, YDEGEE. This CDR3 is 14 amino acids long. CDR3 sequence (DNA): TGTGCCAGCAGCCGGGGGGATCTGAACACTGAAGCTTTCTTT. It specifies CASSRGDLNTEAFF.

The V gene is TRBV6-6, the J gene TRBJ2-5, with 7 bases lining up with TRBD2. The J segment lost 5 bases and the V segment lost 4 bases, leaving 7 bases of the junction unmatched. The CDR3 runs to 14 residues. CDR1 is MNHNY, CDR2 SVGAGI, per germline (reference sequence). The CDR3 is CASSSQAGLETQYF. Written as DNA, the CDR3 is TGTGCCAGCAGTTCTCAAGCGGGGTTGGAGACCCAGTACTTC.

V gene TRBV10-3 combines with J gene TRBJ1-2; D may be TRBD1 (5 bases). With 4 bases removed from V and 4 bases from J, the gap between germline ends came to 10 bases. Per germline, CDR1 ENHRY and CDR2 SYGVKD. This CDR3 is 13 amino acids long. The CDR3 here is CAISGDGAYGYTF. CDR3 in DNA: TGTGCCATCAGTGGGGATGGGGCCTATGGCTACACCTTC.

The chain joins TRBV29-1 to TRBJ2-5; 10 bases fit TRBD2. The length of the CDR3 is 16 residues. V lost 2 bases to trimming and J lost 5 bases; unmatched junction nucleotides: 11. Germline V gene lookup returns CDR1 SQVTM and CDR2 ANQGSEA. The CDR3 DNA sequence: TGCAGCGTTGAAAAGTCTAGCGGGGGCTTGGGGGAGACCCAGTACTTC. The encoded protein is CSVEKSSGGLGETQYF. Together with reference TRBV29-1 and TRBJ2-5, the CDR3 gives the full variable domain: SAVISQKPSRDICQRGTSLTIQCQVDSQVTMMFWYRQQPGQSLTLIATANQGSEATYESGFVIDKFPISRPNLTFSTLTVSNMSPEDSSIYLCSVEKSSGGLGETQYFGPGTRLLVL.